This entry features one T cell receptor (beta chain) sequence. This specimen comes from a study of T cell changes during pregnancy in multiple sclerosis. The protocol was immunoSEQ multiplex PCR, while the TCRdb copy is restricted to in-frame clones and leaves out a portion. There are about 100,000 clones in the sample; almost 95% occur only once, and 0.7% to 0.9% lies in the top ten. The germline CDR1 and CDR2 sequences are GTSNPN and SVGIG (reference sequence). V gave up 0 bases and J gave up 0 bases, with 7 bases separating them. This CDR3 region has 14 residues. The rearrangement links TRBV30 to TRBJ2-3; tentative D call: TRBD2 (5 bases). Specimen: peripheral blood, collected before pregnancy. The sequence was collected from a female donor with multiple sclerosis, enrolled in a pregnancy study. The chain's CDR3 is CAWSVGGSTDTQYF. DNA for the CDR3: TGTGCCTGGAGTGTCGGAGGCAGCACAGATACGCAGTATTTT.